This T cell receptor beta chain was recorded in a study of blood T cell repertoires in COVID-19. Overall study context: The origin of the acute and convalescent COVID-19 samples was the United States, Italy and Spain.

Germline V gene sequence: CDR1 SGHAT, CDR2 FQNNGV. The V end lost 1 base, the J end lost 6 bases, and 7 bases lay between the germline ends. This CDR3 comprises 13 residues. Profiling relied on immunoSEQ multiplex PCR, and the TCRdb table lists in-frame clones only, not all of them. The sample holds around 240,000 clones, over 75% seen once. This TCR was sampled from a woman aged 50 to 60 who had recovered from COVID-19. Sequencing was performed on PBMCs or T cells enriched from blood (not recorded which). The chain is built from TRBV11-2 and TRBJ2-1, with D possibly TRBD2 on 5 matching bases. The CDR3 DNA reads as TGTGCCAGCAGCTTAGGGAGGCTCAATGAGCAGTTCTTC. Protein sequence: CASSLGRLNEQFF.